This T cell receptor beta chain was obtained from a study of CD8 T cells in Susac syndrome. RNA totalling about 0.5 to 1 ug underwent reverse transcription with random hexamers. TCRdb re-called the immunoSEQ multiplex PCR reads with MiXCR, one entry per CDR3 protein. Of fewer than 350,000 distinct CDR3 sequences detected, under 95% appear once; the ten largest clones hold more than 0.06%. This TCR was sampled from a human donor with multiple sclerosis. Material for sequencing was CD4+ T cells from PBMCs.

The CDR3 bases are TGCAGTGCTAGAGACGACTCGAGCTCCTACGAGCAGTACTTC. Residues: CSARDDSSSYEQYF. The genes are TRBV20-1 and TRBJ2-7; D not certain. The germline V and J ends were trimmed by 0 bases and 0 bases, with 9 bases remaining between them. The CDR3 consists of 14 residues. Germline CDR1 and CDR2: DFQATT and SNEGSKA (reference sequence).